Presented here are 8 T cell receptor beta chains from one specimen sequenced in a study of CD8 T cells in Susac syndrome (dated by TCRdb to the late 2010s). Library creation used the immunoSEQ multiplex PCR assay. RNA was extracted using the RNeasy kit, and about 0.5 to 1 ug of the RNA was reverse transcribed with random hexamers. The public reads were quality trimmed at Q25 with fastp and then assembled into clones with MiXCR by TCRdb, keeping productive beta chains. Rows with a matching CDR3 protein are joined into one entry that keeps the most common DNA and genes. Within this sample are 150,000 to 200,000 distinct CDR3 sequences, with around 93% of them counted one time only. Of the sample, around 0.13% is held by the ten largest clones. Sequences were obtained from CD4+ T cells from PBMCs. Receptors were obtained from a human donor in good health.

This chain links TRBV21-1 with TRBJ2-1; the table's D call, TRBD1, was not checked against the DNA. TRBV21-1 has pseudogene status. The CDR3 runs 18 residues. The CDR3 reads CASSKTPGKAASYNEQFF. In DNA, the CDR3 is TGTGCCAGCAGCAAAACCCCGGGCAAAGCCGCCTCCTACAATGAGCAGTTCTTC.

The V and J genes are TRBV7-9 and TRBJ2-3; TRBD1 matches at 10 bases. CDR3 length equals 14 residues. Germline V gene lookup returns CDR1 SEHNR and CDR2 FQNEAQ (reference sequence). After removal of 5 bases from V and 3 bases from J, the junction contained 2 bases not matched to a gene. In nucleotides, the CDR3 is TGTGCCAGCAGCACGGGACAGGGGACAGATACGCAGTATTTT. Protein: CASSTGQGTDTQYF.

The DNA of the CDR3 is TGCGCCAGCAGCTTGGCCGTCGGGACTAGCGTGCCCGGGGAGCTGTTTTTT. Its translation: CASSLAVGTSVPGELFF. The genes are TRBV5-1 and TRBJ2-2; TRBD2 matches 10 bases. Per germline, CDR1 SGHRS and CDR2 YFSETQ. This CDR3 comprises 17 residues. The ends lost 0 bases at V and 6 bases at J; junction bases unmatched: 8.

This clonotype appeared a single time. This chain links TRBV6-6 with TRBJ2-1; D is unresolved. Germline values: CDR1 MNHNY, CDR2 SVGAGI (reference sequence). CDR3 size: 12 residues. Trimming shortened V by 5 bases and J by 0 bases, and 2 bases separated the two germline ends. The CDR3, as DNA: TGTGCCAGCAGTGCCTCCTACAATGAGCAGTTCTTC. It yields the protein CASSASYNEQFF.

This sequence joins TRBV30 and TRBJ2-1; maybe TRBD2 (5 bases). V dropped 3 bases and J dropped 3 bases, with 9 bases sitting between them. Germline CDR1 GTSNPN, CDR2 SVGIG (reference sequence). The CDR3 has 13 amino acids. CDR3 protein: CAWRPSGYNEQFF. CDR3 DNA sequence: TGTGCCTGGAGGCCGAGCGGCTACAATGAGCAGTTCTTC.

This clonotype was detected only a few times. V is TRBV7-2 and J is TRBJ2-5; a possible D gene is TRBD2 (6 bases). CDR3 size: 17 residues. Per germline, CDR1 SGHTA and CDR2 FQGNSA. The germline V and J ends were trimmed by 1 base and 1 base, with 16 bases remaining between them. CDR3 region: CASSLGRRGSTQETQYF. CDR3 nucleotides: TGTGCCAGCAGCTTAGGGAGGCGGGGAAGCACCCAAGAGACCCAGTACTTC.

This clonotype was detected only once. This chain joins TRBV20-1 and TRBJ2-5, with 7 nucleotides matching TRBD2. The germline gives CDR1 DFQATT, CDR2 SNEGSKA (reference sequence). This CDR3 has 16 amino acids. J was trimmed by 0 bases and V by 3 bases; bases with no gene match: 10. This chain's CDR3 is CSASPRTSWYQETQYF. The CDR3 DNA is TGCAGTGCTAGCCCAAGGACTAGTTGGTACCAAGAGACCCAGTACTTC.

V is TRBV12-3 or TRBV12-4 and J is TRBJ2-6, with no clear D. The CDR3 length is 14 residues. Trimming stripped 3 bases from V and 2 bases from J, with 5 bases between. CDR3 bases: TGTGCCAGCAGTTTCCGGGCTGGGGCCAACGTCCTGACTTTC. It specifies CASSFRAGANVLTF.